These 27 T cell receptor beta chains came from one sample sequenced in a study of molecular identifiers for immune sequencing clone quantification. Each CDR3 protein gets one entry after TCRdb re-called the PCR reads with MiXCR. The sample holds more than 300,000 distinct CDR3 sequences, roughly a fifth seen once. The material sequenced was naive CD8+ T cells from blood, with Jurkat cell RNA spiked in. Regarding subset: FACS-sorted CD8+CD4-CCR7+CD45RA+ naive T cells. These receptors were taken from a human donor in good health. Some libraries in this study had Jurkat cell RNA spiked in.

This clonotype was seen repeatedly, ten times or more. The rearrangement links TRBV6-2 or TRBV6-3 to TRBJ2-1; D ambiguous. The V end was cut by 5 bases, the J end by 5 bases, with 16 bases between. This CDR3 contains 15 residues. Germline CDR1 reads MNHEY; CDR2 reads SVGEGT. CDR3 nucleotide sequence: TGTGCCAGCAGTCCCCTCCCGGGCTACAACAATGAGCAGTTCTTC. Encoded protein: CASSPLPGYNNEQFF.

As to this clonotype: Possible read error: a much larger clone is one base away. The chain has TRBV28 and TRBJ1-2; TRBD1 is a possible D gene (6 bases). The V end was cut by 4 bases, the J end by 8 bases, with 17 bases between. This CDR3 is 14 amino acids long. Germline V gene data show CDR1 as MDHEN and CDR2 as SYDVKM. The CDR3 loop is CASSSSRGVVGYTF. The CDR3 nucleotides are TGTGCCAGCAGTTCCTCCAGGGGCGTAGTCGGCTACACCTTC.

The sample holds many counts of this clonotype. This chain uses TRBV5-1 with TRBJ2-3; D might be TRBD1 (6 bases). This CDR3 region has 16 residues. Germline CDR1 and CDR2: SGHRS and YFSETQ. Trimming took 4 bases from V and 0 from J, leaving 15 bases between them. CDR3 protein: CASSQGQWDSTDTQYF. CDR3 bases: TGCGCCAGCAGCCAAGGACAGTGGGATAGCACAGATACGCAGTATTTT.

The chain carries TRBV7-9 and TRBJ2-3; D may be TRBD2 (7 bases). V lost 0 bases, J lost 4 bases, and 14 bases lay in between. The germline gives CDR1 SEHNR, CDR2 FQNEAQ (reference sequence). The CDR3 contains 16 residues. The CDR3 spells CASSLAPGGQADTQYF. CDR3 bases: TGTGCCAGCAGCTTAGCACCCGGGGGGCAGGCAGATACGCAGTATTTT.

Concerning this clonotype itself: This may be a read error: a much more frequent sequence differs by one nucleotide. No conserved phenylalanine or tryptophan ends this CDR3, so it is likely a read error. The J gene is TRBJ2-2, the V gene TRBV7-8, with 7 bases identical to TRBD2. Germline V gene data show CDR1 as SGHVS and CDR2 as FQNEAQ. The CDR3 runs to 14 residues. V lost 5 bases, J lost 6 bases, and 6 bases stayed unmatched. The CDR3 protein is CASSPGTTPGELFL. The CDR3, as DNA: TGTGCCAGCAGCCCCGGGACTACCCCCGGGGAGCTGTTTCTT.

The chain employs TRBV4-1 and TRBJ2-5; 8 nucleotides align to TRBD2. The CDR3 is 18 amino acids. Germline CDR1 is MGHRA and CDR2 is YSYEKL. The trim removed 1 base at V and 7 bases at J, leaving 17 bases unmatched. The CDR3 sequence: CASSQGPGLAGKGGTQYF. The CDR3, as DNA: TGCGCCAGCAGCCAAGGCCCTGGCCTAGCGGGCAAAGGGGGGACCCAGTACTTC.

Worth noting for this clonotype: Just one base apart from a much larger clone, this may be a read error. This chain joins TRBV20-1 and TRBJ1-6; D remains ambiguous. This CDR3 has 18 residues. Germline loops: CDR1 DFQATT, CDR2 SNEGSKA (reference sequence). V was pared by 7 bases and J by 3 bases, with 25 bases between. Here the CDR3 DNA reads TGCAGTGTTAGCAAGACCCGCGGAGGAACCGGCTATAATTCACCCCTCCACTTT. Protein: CSVSKTRGGTGYNSPLHF.

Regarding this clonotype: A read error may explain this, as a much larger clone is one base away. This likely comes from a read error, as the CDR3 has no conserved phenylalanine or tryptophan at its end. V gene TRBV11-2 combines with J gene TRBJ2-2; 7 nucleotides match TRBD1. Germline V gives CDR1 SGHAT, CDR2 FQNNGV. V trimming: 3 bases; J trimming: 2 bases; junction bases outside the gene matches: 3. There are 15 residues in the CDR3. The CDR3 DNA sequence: TGTGCCAGCAGCTTTGACAGGGCAAACACCGGGGAGCTGTTTTTA. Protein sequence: CASSFDRANTGELFL.

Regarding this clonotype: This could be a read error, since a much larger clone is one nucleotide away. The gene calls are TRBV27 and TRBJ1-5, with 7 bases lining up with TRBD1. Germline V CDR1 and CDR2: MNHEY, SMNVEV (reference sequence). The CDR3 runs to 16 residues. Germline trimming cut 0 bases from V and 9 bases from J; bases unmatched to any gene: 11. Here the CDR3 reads CASSLSSQGHGRPQHF. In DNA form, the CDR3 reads TGTGCCAGCAGTTTATCGTCACAGGGGCATGGGCGGCCCCAGCATTTT.

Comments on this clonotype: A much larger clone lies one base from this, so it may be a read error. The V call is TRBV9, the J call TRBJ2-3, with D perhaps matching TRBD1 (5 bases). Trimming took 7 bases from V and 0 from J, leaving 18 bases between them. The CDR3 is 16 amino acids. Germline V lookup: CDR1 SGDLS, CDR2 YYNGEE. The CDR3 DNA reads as TGTGCCAGCGGCCGAAGGTTTGGGGCTAGCACAGATACGCAGTATTTT. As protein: CASGRRFGASTDTQYF. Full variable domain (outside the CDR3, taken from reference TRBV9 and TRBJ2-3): DSGVTQTPKHLITATGQRVTLRCSPRSGDLSVYWYQQSLDQGLQFLIQYYNGEERAKGNILERFSAQQFPDLHSELNLSSLELGDSALYFCASGRRFGASTDTQYFGPGTRLTVL.

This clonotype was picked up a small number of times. This CDR3 is CASSPGLAHEQFF. As DNA, the CDR3 is TGTGCCAGCAGCCCGGGACTAGCTCATGAGCAGTTCTTC. This chain links TRBV14 with TRBJ2-1; 9 positions match TRBD2. This CDR3 contains 13 residues. Unmatched junction bases numbered 3, after V lost 4 bases and J lost 8 bases. CDR1 and CDR2 from the germline V gene are SGHDN and FVKESK.

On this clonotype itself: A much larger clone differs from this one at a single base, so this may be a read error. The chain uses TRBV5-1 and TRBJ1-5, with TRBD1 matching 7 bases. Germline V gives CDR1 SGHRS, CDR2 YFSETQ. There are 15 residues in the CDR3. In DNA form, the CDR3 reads TGCGCCAGCAGCCAACAGGGGTATAGCGATCAGCCCCAGCATTTT. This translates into CASSQQGYSDQPQHF.

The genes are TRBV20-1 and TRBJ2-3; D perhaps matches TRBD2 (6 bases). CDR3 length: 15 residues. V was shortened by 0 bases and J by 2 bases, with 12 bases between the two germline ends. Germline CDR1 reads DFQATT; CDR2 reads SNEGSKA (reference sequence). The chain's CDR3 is CSARDLAQITDTQYF. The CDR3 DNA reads TGCAGTGCTAGAGACCTAGCGCAGATCACAGATACGCAGTATTTT.

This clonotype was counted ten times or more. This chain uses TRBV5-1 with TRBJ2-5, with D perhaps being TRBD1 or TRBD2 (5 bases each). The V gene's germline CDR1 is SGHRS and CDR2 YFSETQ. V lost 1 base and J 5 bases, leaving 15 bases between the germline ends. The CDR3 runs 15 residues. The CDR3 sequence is CASSLRQTGGETQYF. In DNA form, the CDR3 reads TGCGCCAGCAGCTTGAGACAGACCGGCGGGGAGACCCAGTACTTC. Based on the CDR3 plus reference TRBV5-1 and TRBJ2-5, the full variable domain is KAGVTQTPRYLIKTRGQQVTLSCSPISGHRSVSWYQQTPGQGLQFLFEYFSETQRNKGNFPGRFSGRQFSNSRSEMNVSTLELGDSALYLCASSLRQTGGETQYFGPGTRLLVL.

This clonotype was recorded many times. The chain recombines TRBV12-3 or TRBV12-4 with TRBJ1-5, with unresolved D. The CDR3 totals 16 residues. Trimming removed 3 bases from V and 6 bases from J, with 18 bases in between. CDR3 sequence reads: CASSLGGDGSRQPQHF. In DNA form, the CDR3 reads TGTGCCAGCAGTTTGGGCGGTGACGGGTCGCGTCAGCCCCAGCATTTT.

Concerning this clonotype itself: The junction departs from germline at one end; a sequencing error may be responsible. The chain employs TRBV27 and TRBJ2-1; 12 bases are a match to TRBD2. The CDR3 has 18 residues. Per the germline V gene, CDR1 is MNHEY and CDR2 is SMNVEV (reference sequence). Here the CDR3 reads CASSFYLAGGPTYNEQSF. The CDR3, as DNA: TGTGCCAGCAGTTTCTATCTAGCGGGAGGGCCCACATACAATGAGCAGTCCTTC.

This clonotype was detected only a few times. The CDR3 DNA sequence: TGTGCCAGCAGTTCCCGACGACAGGGGCTAGAGTACGAGCAGTACTTC. It codes for CASSSRRQGLEYEQYF. The rearrangement uses TRBV12-3 or TRBV12-4 and TRBJ2-7, with TRBD1 matching 8 bases. The CDR3 runs to 16 residues. With 4 bases clipped from V and 4 bases from J, the junction kept 12 bases outside the gene matches.

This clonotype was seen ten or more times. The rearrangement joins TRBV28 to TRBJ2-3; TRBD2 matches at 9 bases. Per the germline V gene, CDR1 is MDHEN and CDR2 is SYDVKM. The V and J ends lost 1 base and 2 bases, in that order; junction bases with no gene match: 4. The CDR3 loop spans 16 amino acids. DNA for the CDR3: TGTGCCAGCAGTTTATCTAGCGGGAAACTCACAGATACGCAGTATTTT. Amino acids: CASSLSSGKLTDTQYF.

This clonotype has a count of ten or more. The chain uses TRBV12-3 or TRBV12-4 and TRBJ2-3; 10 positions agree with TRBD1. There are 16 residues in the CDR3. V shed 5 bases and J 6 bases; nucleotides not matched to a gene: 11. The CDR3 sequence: CASSPHPRTGGDTQYF. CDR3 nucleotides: TGTGCCAGCAGTCCTCACCCCCGGACAGGGGGGGATACGCAGTATTTT.

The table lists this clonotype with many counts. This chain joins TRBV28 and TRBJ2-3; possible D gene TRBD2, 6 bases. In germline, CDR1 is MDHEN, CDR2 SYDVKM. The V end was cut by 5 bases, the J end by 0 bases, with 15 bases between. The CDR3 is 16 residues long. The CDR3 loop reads CASSLRDFTSTDTQYF. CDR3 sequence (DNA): TGTGCCAGCAGTCTAAGGGACTTTACTAGCACAGATACGCAGTATTTT.

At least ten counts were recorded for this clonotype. CDR3 residues: CASRGYPTNEKLFF. CDR3 sequence (DNA): TGTGCCAGTAGGGGGTACCCAACTAATGAAAAACTGTTTTTT. The chain carries TRBV19 and TRBJ1-4; D gene uncertain. Germline V gene lookup returns CDR1 LNHDA and CDR2 SQIVND (reference sequence). The CDR3 is 14 amino acids. Trimming stripped 6 bases from V and 0 bases from J, with 8 bases between.

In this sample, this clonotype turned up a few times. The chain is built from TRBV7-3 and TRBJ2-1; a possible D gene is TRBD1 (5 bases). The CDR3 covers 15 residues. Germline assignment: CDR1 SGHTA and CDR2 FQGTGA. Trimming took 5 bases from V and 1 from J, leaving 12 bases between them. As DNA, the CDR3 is TGTGCCAGCAGCCCCGAAGGGGCTTCCTACAATGAGCAGTTCTTC. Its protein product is CASSPEGASYNEQFF.

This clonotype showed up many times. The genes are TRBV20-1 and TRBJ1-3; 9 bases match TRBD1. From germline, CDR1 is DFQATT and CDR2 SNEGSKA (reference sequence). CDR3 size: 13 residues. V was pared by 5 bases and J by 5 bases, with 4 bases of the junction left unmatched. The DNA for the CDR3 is TGCAGTGCTCCTGACAGGGGGAGAAACACCATATATTTT. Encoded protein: CSAPDRGRNTIYF.

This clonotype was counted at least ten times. The CDR3 DNA reads as TGTGCCAGCAGTGAGGACAGCTTAAGACGTGAAGCTTTCTTT. Its translation is CASSEDSLRREAFF. The chain carries TRBV2 and TRBJ1-1; possible D gene TRBD1, 6 bases. Germline CDR1 SNHLY, CDR2 FYNNEI. V was clipped by 3 bases and J by 7 bases, with 15 bases between them. The CDR3 contains 14 residues.

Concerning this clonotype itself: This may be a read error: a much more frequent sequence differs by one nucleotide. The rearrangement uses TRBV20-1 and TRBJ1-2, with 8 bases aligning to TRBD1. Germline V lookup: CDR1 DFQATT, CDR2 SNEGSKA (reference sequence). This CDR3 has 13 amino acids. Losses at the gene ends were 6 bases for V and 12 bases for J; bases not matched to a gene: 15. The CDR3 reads CSARGQGAPGNTF. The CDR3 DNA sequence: TGCAGTGCAAGGGGCCAGGGGGCGCCGGGCAACACCTTC.

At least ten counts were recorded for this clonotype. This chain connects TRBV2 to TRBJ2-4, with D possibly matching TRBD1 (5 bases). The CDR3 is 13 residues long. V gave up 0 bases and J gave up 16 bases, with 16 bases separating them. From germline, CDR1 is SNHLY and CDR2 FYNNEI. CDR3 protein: CASSEAFSPGNYF. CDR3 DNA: TGTGCCAGCAGTGAAGCGTTTTCCCCAGGGAACTACTTC.

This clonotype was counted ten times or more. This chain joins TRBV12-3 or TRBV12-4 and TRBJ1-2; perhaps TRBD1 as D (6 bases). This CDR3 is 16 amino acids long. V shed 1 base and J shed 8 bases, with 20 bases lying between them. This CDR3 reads CASSLVGVDSPPGYTF. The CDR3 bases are TGTGCCAGCAGTTTAGTCGGAGTGGACAGTCCTCCCGGCTACACCTTC.